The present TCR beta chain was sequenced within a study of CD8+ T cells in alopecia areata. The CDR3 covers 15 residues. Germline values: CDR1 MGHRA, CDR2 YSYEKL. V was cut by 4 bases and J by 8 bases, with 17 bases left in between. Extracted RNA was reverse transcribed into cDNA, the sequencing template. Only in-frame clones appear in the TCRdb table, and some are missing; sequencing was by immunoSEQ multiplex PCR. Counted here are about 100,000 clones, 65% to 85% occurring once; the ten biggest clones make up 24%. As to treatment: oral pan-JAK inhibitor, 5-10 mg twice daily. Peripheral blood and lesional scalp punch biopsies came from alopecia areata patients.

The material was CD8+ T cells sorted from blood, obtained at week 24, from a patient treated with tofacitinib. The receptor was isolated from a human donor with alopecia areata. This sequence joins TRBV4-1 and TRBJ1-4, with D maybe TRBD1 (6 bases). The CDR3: CASSPYRGAEEKLFF. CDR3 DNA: TGCGCCAGCAGCCCATATCGGGGGGCTGAGGAAAAACTGTTTTTT.